Listed here are 3 T cell receptor beta chains from one sample, sequenced in a study of shared clonotypes between healthy human individuals. The naive CD8 subset, CD45RO-negative cells positively selected for CCR7, excluded terminally differentiated effector memory CD45RA+ cells. Clones were read by immunoSEQ multiplex PCR, and TCRdb kept only the in-frame ones, dropping some. The table includes some 2 million clones, approximately 94% detected once. Sequencing input: naive CD8+ T cells sorted from blood. The receptor set was obtained from a man aged 18 to 29 in good health.

With regard to this clone: The identical CDR3 is also encoded by other nucleotide sequences in the sample. This chain uses TRBV27 with TRBJ1-6; 9 bases align to TRBD1. CDR1 is MNHEY and CDR2 is SMNVEV in the germline V gene (reference sequence). The CDR3 length is 14 residues. With 4 bases clipped from V and 7 bases from J, the junction kept 2 bases outside the gene matches. The chain's CDR3 is CASSSTGGNSPLHF. The CDR3 DNA reads as TGTGCCAGCAGTTCGACAGGGGGGAATTCACCCCTCCACTTT.

The genes are TRBV4-3 and TRBJ2-1; 9 bases agree with TRBD2. J lost 3 bases, V lost 2 bases, and 5 bases had no gene match. This CDR3 is built from 16 residues. The germline CDR1 and CDR2 sequences are LGHNA and YSLEER. CDR3 region: CASSQISGSDYNEQFF. CDR3 coding DNA: TGCGCCAGCAGCCAAATTAGCGGGAGTGACTACAATGAGCAGTTCTTC.

This clone was detected a few times. This rearrangement joins TRBV7-9 to TRBJ1-6; D is perhaps TRBD1 (6 bases). V dropped 1 base and J dropped 8 bases, with 12 bases sitting between them. The CDR3 is 15 residues long. The germline V gene has CDR1 SEHNR and CDR2 FQNEAQ (reference sequence). The CDR3: CASSLVGGWDSPLHF. The CDR3 DNA follows: TGTGCCAGCAGCTTAGTAGGGGGATGGGATTCACCCCTCCACTTT.